The rows below give T cell receptor beta chains drawn from one sample of a study of beta chain features in type 1 diabetes. The protocol was immunoSEQ multiplex PCR, while the TCRdb copy is restricted to in-frame clones and leaves out a portion. Of 350,000 to 400,000 clones listed, 10% to 15% are singletons. Material for sequencing was naive CD4+ T cells from blood. The receptors here all came from a woman younger than 35 with type 1 diabetes. CDR3s leave out the opening cysteine and the closing phenylalanine or tryptophan. Size is omitted from some rows. Given values are once, few, many or a class for expanded clones.

15	TRBV15	-	TRBJ1-5	ATSTWGPRGSNQPQH
12	TRBV29-1	-	TRBJ2-7	SVGELAGSYEQY
12	TRBV7-9	few	TRBJ1-1	ASSPGRFNTEAF
10	TRBV29-1	-	TRBJ2-7	SVATGDYEQY
12	TRBV4-3	-	TRBJ1-3	ASSQDGTGAHIY
12	TRBV10-3	few	TRBJ2-3	AISELYGADTQY
13	TRBV5-1	-	TRBJ2-2	ASSLARTNTGELF
13	TRBV5-1	few	TRBJ2-5	ASSLGTGGRETQY
16	TRBV28	-	TRBJ2-1	ASSLRGLGAGVPYEQF
9	TRBV29-1	-	TRBJ1-1	SSHRVTEAF
12	TRBV5-1	few	TRBJ1-1	ASSSGRVNTEAF
12	TRBV4-3	-	TRBJ1-1	ASSQDRAATEAF
13	TRBV4-1	-	TRBJ1-5	ASRRSGAADQPQH
11	TRBV30	-	TRBJ1-5	AWSGGVGQPQH
12	TRBV7-2	few	TRBJ2-7	ASSPDGYSYEQY
13	TRBV7-2	few	TRBJ2-1	ASSLSGPSYNEQF
12	TRBV15	few	TRBJ1-1	ATSSRTEGTEAF
11	TRBV18	few	TRBJ1-1	ASSPQWNTEAF
12	TRBV7-2	few	TRBJ2-5	ASSPSRFLETQY